This TCR beta chain derives from a study of post-analysis software for immune sequencing data (dated by TCRdb to the mid-2010s). With respect to the entire study: Disease courses on record covered relapsing-remitting, secondary progressive and progressive-relapsing multiple sclerosis, though some patients had no subtype annotation. Patient repertoires were compared against roughly 10 previously published healthy control repertoires from donors aged about 6 to 27 years. A subset of samples was prepared in parallel using single-end sample barcoding, then pooled and co-amplified after Illumina adapter ligation.

Taken with the paper, the label for time point translates to: second blood draw from one MS patient after hematopoietic stem cell transplantation. To demonstrate the VDJtools post-analysis software, TCR beta repertoires were profiled from the peripheral blood of 10 to 15 young patients with multiple sclerosis. The patients with multiple sclerosis were children and adolescents between about 6 and 16 years of age. The paper's findings and limits, for the study overall: The multiple sclerosis patient group was slightly younger than the control group. About five TRBV segments, including TRBV5-6, TRBV5-1 and TRBV20-1, were significantly more frequent in patients than controls. Direct clustering with F measure showed strong co-clustering of samples prepared in the same batch, prompting a batch-effect correction. Significantly lower normalized Chao1 diversity was found in multiple sclerosis patients than in controls, suggesting substantial peripheral T-cell clonal expansion.

CDR1 and CDR2, looked up from the germline V gene, are SNHLY and FYNNEI. From its cysteine to its phenylalanine, the CDR3 spans 13 amino acids. The sequence is cut down to CDR3 DNA, 39 bases in frame from base 1. As for this clonotype: Its antigen is still unknown. The record has no base qualities; no much larger clone is one base away.

Libraries were constructed by PCR. Sequencing instrument: Illumina HiSeq 2500. To reduce PCR and sequencing biases, unique molecular identifiers were incorporated into the TCR beta cDNA libraries. About 500,000 cDNA molecules were obtained for every 1 to 10 million input T cells, so each molecule roughly corresponded to one T cell. The patient libraries were prepared and sequenced with the same protocol used for the earlier healthy control dataset. Samples belonging to the same batch were prepared together, multiplexed and sequenced on a shared HiSeq lane. As for how the authors treated the data: Raw barcoded reads were processed with MIGEC, and single-read molecular identifier groups were discarded before consensus assembly and CDR3 extraction. Clonotype tables were post-analysed with VDJtools, and diversity was normalized by down-sampling all datasets to the smallest sample size. In repertoire overlap clustering, CDR3 amino acid sequences, but not nucleotide sequences, were matched to correct batch-related cross-sample contamination. TCRdb passed the public sequencing reads through fastp at Q25 and MiXCR, retaining productive beta sequences. Rows are combined by CDR3 protein, so each entry shows the most common genes and DNA. What appears here as the V and J calls and clone size reflects TCRdb's work, not the paper's. This sample comprises 150,000 or so distinct CDR3 sequences, about 34% of them detected only once. The ten largest clones represent 25% to 35% of the sample.

The sample consisted of blood, taken after autologous hematopoietic stem cell transplantation. The rearrangement combines TRBV2 with TRBJ2-7, with 7 bases matching TRBD1. The J call may be mistaken, given a closer DNA end match to TRBJ2-5. The sequence was collected from a girl aged 5 to 17 with multiple sclerosis. Donor details come from another sample of the same person, matched by shared clones. The nucleotide sequence is given as TGTGCCAGCAGGGTGGGACAGCAAGAGACCCAGTACTTC. Translated, it reads CASRVGQQETQYF.